This TCR beta chain appears in the sequencing data of a study of T cells expressing NK-cell markers. The overall study: Sorted CD3+CD56+NKG2C+, CD3+CD56+NKG2C- and CD3+CD56-NKG2C+ T cells supplied TCR beta repertoires.

Worth noting for this clonotype: Its antigen is as yet unknown.

Germline CDR1 and CDR2: MDHEN and SYDVKM. The CDR3 runs 14 residues. Study results and caveats: Dominance of the CD3+CD56-NKG2C+ fraction by these clonotypes also held in a handful of donors.

Reprocessing the 5' RACE reads, TCRdb reports a single entry for every CDR3 protein and omits DNA. In total, the table holds 400,000 to 450,000 distinct CDR3 sequences. The receptor was derived from a woman between 18 and 69 years old in good health. J is TRBJ1-1 and V is TRBV28; TCRdb's D gene call, TRBD1, goes unchecked for lack of DNA. The sample taken for sequencing was blood T cells: a sorted CD56 or NKG2C T cell subset, CD4+ or CD8+ T cells, or bulk PBMC T cells (not recorded which). The chain's CDR3 is CASSSPRSNTEAFF.